One sample yielded the 2 T cell receptor beta chains listed below, sequenced in a study of shared clonotypes between healthy human individuals. Sequencing used immunoSEQ multiplex PCR; TCRdb keeps in-frame clones, though not all of them. The top ten clones hold more than 1.5% of a sample with hundreds of thousands of clones, around 78% of them seen once. Sequencing input: memory CD4+ T cells sorted from blood. The subset here: CD45RA-negative fraction. All receptors derive from a woman aged 25 to 45 in good health.

The chain is built from TRBV9 and TRBJ1-1; 8 bases line up with TRBD1. This CDR3 has 12 residues. The ends lost 4 bases at V and 8 bases at J; junction bases unmatched: 4. CDR1 SGDLS and CDR2 YYNGEE come from the germline V gene. CDR3 in amino acids: CASSPGDREAFF. The CDR3, as DNA: TGTGCCAGCAGCCCAGGGGACAGGGAAGCTTTCTTT.

The chain has TRBV6-1 and TRBJ1-5, with D hard to call. The CDR3 spans 16 residues. V was pared by 4 bases and J by 0 bases, with 13 bases between. CDR1 MNHNS and CDR2 SASEGT come from the germline V gene. CDR3: CASSGTVINSNQPQHF. The CDR3 DNA is TGTGCCAGCAGTGGGACGGTTATTAATAGCAATCAGCCCCAGCATTTT.